One sample yielded the 23 T cell receptor beta chains listed below, sequenced in a study of cytomegalovirus exposure and HLA in healthy donors. Profiled with immunoSEQ multiplex PCR; TCRdb holds only in-frame clones, not every one. The table lists 150,000 to 200,000 clones, 80% to 85% of them singletons. The material sequenced was PBMCs. Receptors originate from a man aged 25-45 years in good health and CMV-seropositive.

This chain links TRBV5-1 with TRBJ2-7, with 7 positions matching TRBD1. The junction had 6 bases not matched to a gene; V was cut back by 0 bases and J by 3 bases. This CDR3 comprises 15 residues. The germline V gene has CDR1 SGHRS and CDR2 YFSETQ. DNA of the CDR3: TGCGCCAGCAGCTTGGGGGACAGAACTTTCTACGAGCAGTACTTC. It specifies CASSLGDRTFYEQYF.

V gene TRBV7-3 combines with J gene TRBJ2-7; unclear D gene. Trimming stripped 1 base from V and 3 bases from J, with 7 bases between. Per germline, CDR1 SGHTA and CDR2 FQGTGA. This CDR3 has 13 amino acids. In DNA, the CDR3 is TGTGCCAGCAGCTTAAACAGTTACTACGAGCAGTACTTC. Translated, it gives CASSLNSYYEQYF.

The chain employs TRBV6-4 and TRBJ1-3; the match to TRBD1 covers 7 bases. The CDR3 has 14 amino acids. Germline loops: CDR1 MRHNA, CDR2 SNTAGT. V lost 5 bases, J lost 5 bases, and 6 bases stayed unmatched. The DNA of the CDR3 is TGTGCCAGCAGTACCCGGGACAGTAGAAACACCATATATTTT. Its translation is CASSTRDSRNTIYF.

CDR3 sequence: CASSLNPGNEQFF. The CDR3 DNA reads TGCGCCAGCAGCCTGAACCCGGGCAATGAGCAGTTCTTC. V is TRBV5-1 and J is TRBJ2-1; no reliable D call. Germline assignment: CDR1 SGHRS and CDR2 YFSETQ. The CDR3 is made up of 13 amino acids. V was pared by 4 bases and J by 6 bases, with 11 bases between.

The gene calls are TRBV2 and TRBJ2-7; 12 nucleotides agree with TRBD1. CDR1 SNHLY and CDR2 FYNNEI come from the germline V gene. This CDR3 is built from 14 residues. The V segment lost 8 bases and the J segment 10 bases; nucleotides outside the gene matches: 12. CDR3 amino acids: CASLTYGTGGEQYF. Here the CDR3 DNA reads TGTGCCAGCCTTACCTACGGGACAGGGGGCGAACAGTACTTC.

About this clone: The junction and the germline gene differ at one end; a read error may be behind it. The rearrangement joins TRBV5-4 to TRBJ1-2, with 12 bases fitting TRBD1. The CDR3 has 17 residues. CDR1 and CDR2 from the germline V gene are SGHNT and YYREEE (reference sequence). DNA of the CDR3: TGTGCCAGCAGCCGGGGGACAGGGGGCAAGGTCGGAGGAGGGATGGCCTTC. This codes for CASSRGTGGKVGGGMAF.

This sequence joins TRBV18 and TRBJ2-1; TRBD1 agrees at 12 bases. The CDR3 is 15 amino acids. V shed 6 bases, J shed 8 bases, and the junction held 8 bases outside the gene matches. Germline CDR1 and CDR2: KGHSH and LQKENI. CDR3 in DNA: TGTGCCAGCTCCCTCGGGACAGGGGGCTTCTATGAGCAGTTCTTC. Its protein is CASSLGTGGFYEQFF.

The chain joins TRBV7-8 to TRBJ2-1, with 7 nucleotides matching TRBD1. Unmatched junction bases numbered 5, after V lost 2 bases and J lost 7 bases. The length of the CDR3 is 14 residues. CDR1 is SGHVS, CDR2 FQNEAQ, per germline. The CDR3 DNA is TGTGCCAGCAGCTTAAGACAGGGTATGAATGAGCAGTTCTTC. Translated, it gives CASSLRQGMNEQFF. Combining the CDR3 with reference TRBV7-8 and TRBJ2-1 gives the whole variable domain GAGVSQSPRYKVAKRGQDVALRCDPISGHVSLFWYQQALGQGPEFLTYFQNEAQLDKSGLPSDRFFAERPEGSVSTLKIQRTQQEDSAVYLCASSLRQGMNEQFFGPGTRLTVL.

This rearrangement joins TRBV7-9 to TRBJ2-5; the match to TRBD2 covers 16 bases. From germline, CDR1 is SEHNR and CDR2 FQNEAQ (reference sequence). This CDR3 contains 17 residues. With V trimmed by 5 bases and J by 1 base, 4 bases remained unmatched. In nucleotides, the CDR3 is TGTGCCAGCAGCCCCGGGACTAGCGGGGGGGTCCAAGAGACCCAGTACTTC. It specifies CASSPGTSGGVQETQYF.

The rearrangement uses TRBV27 and TRBJ2-7, with 13 bases matching TRBD2. J gave up 6 bases and V 5 bases, and 4 bases lay outside the gene matches. CDR3 length: 14 amino acids. Germline V gene sequence: CDR1 MNHEY, CDR2 SMNVEV (reference sequence). The CDR3 region is CASSPGLAGVEQYF. The CDR3 DNA reads as TGTGCCAGCAGTCCCGGACTAGCGGGAGTCGAGCAGTACTTC.

The J gene is TRBJ2-5, the V gene TRBV6-5; 9 bases fit TRBD1. V lost 6 bases, J lost 5 bases, and 4 bases stayed unmatched. The germline CDR1 and CDR2 sequences are MNHEY and SVGAGI. The CDR3 is 13 amino acids. CDR3 nucleotides: TGTGCCAGCAGCATGGGACAGGGCGAGACCCAGTACTTC. This gives the protein CASSMGQGETQYF.

This clone was found once. This sample also contains other DNA sequences that code for the same CDR3. The chain has TRBV19 and TRBJ1-1; 7 bases line up with TRBD1. This CDR3 is built from 13 residues. CDR1 is LNHDA and CDR2 is SQIVND in the germline V gene (reference sequence). J was trimmed by 3 bases and V by 6 bases; bases with no gene match: 4. Here the CDR3 reads CASSRQGDTEAFF. The CDR3 coding sequence is TGTGCCAGTAGCAGACAGGGCGACACTGAAGCTTTCTTT.

V is TRBV28 and J is TRBJ1-1; no clear D. Trimming took off 3 bases at V and 5 bases at J, with 10 bases between the two ends. The CDR3 is 13 amino acids. Germline V gives CDR1 MDHEN, CDR2 SYDVKM. CDR3 in amino acids: CASSLEVWTEAFF. CDR3 in DNA: TGTGCCAGCAGTTTGGAGGTCTGGACTGAAGCTTTCTTT.

The genes are TRBV19 and TRBJ1-2; D is unclear. Looked up from germline, CDR1 is LNHDA and CDR2 is SQIVND (reference sequence). V was cut by 7 bases and J by 4 bases, with 16 bases left in between. This CDR3 region has 14 residues. The CDR3 here is CASTPASGTYGYTF. The CDR3 DNA is TGTGCCAGTACCCCTGCCTCAGGAACCTATGGCTACACCTTC.

The rearrangement joins TRBV6-1 to TRBJ2-1; TRBD1 might be the D (5 bases). CDR3 length: 11 residues. Trimming took off 4 bases at V and 9 bases at J, with 7 bases between the two ends. The germline CDR1 and CDR2 sequences are MNHNS and SASEGT. CDR3 bases: TGTGCCAGCAGTGTCGACAGTGAGCAGTTCTTC. This sequence encodes CASSVDSEQFF.

V and J are TRBV7-9 and TRBJ1-2, with a tentative D call TRBD1 (6 bases). Trimming left V 4 bases short and J 4 bases short, with 10 bases between. Germline V gives CDR1 SEHNR, CDR2 FQNEAQ (reference sequence). The CDR3 has 13 amino acids. CDR3 sequence reads: CASSSGDIYGYTF. CDR3 sequence (DNA): TGTGCCAGCAGCTCCGGGGACATCTATGGCTACACCTTC.

The rearrangement joins TRBV6-6 to TRBJ2-3, with 7 bases matching TRBD2. V trimming: 6 bases; J trimming: 2 bases; junction bases outside the gene matches: 11. The CDR3 length is 16 residues. CDR1 is MNHNY, CDR2 SVGAGI, per germline (reference sequence). The CDR3 is CASSPIAGTITDTQYF. The CDR3 region has the DNA TGTGCCAGCAGCCCAATAGCCGGGACTATCACAGATACGCAGTATTTT.

This chain joins TRBV5-4 and TRBJ2-5, with 7 bases that match TRBD1. This CDR3 has 14 residues. Germline V gene data show CDR1 as SGHNT and CDR2 as YYREEE (reference sequence). V gave up 6 bases and J gave up 4 bases; unmatched junction bases: 9. CDR3 residues: CASTFDTGAETQYF. CDR3 sequence (DNA): TGTGCCAGCACCTTCGATACAGGGGCAGAGACCCAGTACTTC.

J is TRBJ1-2 and V is TRBV30, with TRBD1 identical over 7 bases. Germline loops: CDR1 GTSNPN, CDR2 SVGIG (reference sequence). The CDR3 is 14 residues long. Trimming cost V 4 bases and J 8 bases; bases outside gene matches: 13. The CDR3 bases are TGTGCCTGGAATCCCGGGACAGTTTTCGACGGCTACACCTTC. Its translation is CAWNPGTVFDGYTF.

The J gene is TRBJ2-2, the V gene TRBV9, with 8 bases lining up with TRBD2. Unmatched junction bases numbered 4, after V lost 0 bases and J lost 3 bases. The CDR3 is 16 residues long. Germline lookup yields CDR1 SGDLS and CDR2 YYNGEE. In nucleotides, the CDR3 is TGTGCCAGCAGCGTAGTCCCCGGGGGGGACACCGGGGAGCTGTTTTTT. It codes for CASSVVPGGDTGELFF.

CDR3 in amino acids: CASSLWTSGSQETQYF. CDR3 DNA: TGTGCCAGCAGTTTATGGACTAGCGGCTCCCAAGAGACCCAGTACTTC. J is TRBJ2-5 and V is TRBV28, with 9 bases matching TRBD2. The trim removed 0 bases at V and 1 base at J, leaving 3 bases unmatched. The CDR3 is 16 residues long. The germline V gene has CDR1 MDHEN and CDR2 SYDVKM.

The CDR3 sequence: CASSLGGQGNSPLHF. In nucleotides, the CDR3 is TGTGCCAGCAGCTTAGGGGGACAGGGTAATTCACCCCTCCACTTT. V and J are TRBV7-2 and TRBJ1-6; the match to TRBD1 covers 9 bases. From germline, CDR1 is SGHTA and CDR2 FQGNSA. Trimming at V came to 1 base and at J to 6 bases, leaving 1 base not matched to a gene. This CDR3 has 15 residues. Variable domain in full (rest from reference TRBV7-2 and TRBJ1-6): GAGVSQSPSNKVTEKGKDVELRCDPISGHTALYWYRQSLGQGLEFLIYFQGNSAPDKSGLPSDRFSAERTGGSVSTLTIQRTQQEDSAVYLCASSLGGQGNSPLHFGNGTRLTVT.

The chain has TRBV2 and TRBJ1-5; D is perhaps TRBD1 (5 bases). Germline CDR1 reads SNHLY; CDR2 reads FYNNEI. Trimming removed 5 bases from V and 9 bases from J, with 17 bases in between. This CDR3 contains 14 residues. The CDR3 loop is CASSSEQGSGPQHF. The DNA of the CDR3 is TGTGCCAGCAGTTCCGAGCAGGGCTCAGGGCCCCAGCATTTT. The entire variable domain, with the rest obtained from reference TRBV2 and TRBJ1-5, is as follows: EPEVTQTPSHQVTQMGQEVILRCVPISNHLYFYWYRQILGQKVEFLVSFYNNEISEKSEIFDDQFSVERPDGSNFTLKIRSTKLEDSAMYFCASSSEQGSGPQHFGDGTRLSIL.